Reported below is one T cell receptor beta chain. It has no known antigen specificity. It has no much larger one-base neighbor in the sample; base qualities were not kept. CDR1 MDHEN and CDR2 SYDVKM are derived from the germline V gene. V is shortened by 5 bases, J by 1 base, and the region joining them spans 14 bases. From the cysteine through the phenylalanine, the CDR3 covers 15 amino acids. Of the read, only the CDR3 DNA is kept; its 45 bases are in frame from base 1. Collaborating institutions collected whole blood in K2EDTA tubes following their own protocols. For TCRbeta analysis, collaborator samples were shipped as frozen whole blood, as isolated PBMCs, or as DNA extracted from either sample type. The data originate from a study of blood T cell repertoires in COVID-19 (dated by TCRdb to the early 2020s). As for the study more broadly: Collaborator samples came from the United States, Italy and Spain and covered acute and convalescent phases of COVID-19. The prospective study material was composed of cDNA or gDNA derived from T cells, B-cell-depleted T cells, or PBMCs. The dataset comprised deeply sampled blood TCRbeta repertoires from subjects exposed to, actively infected with, or recovered from COVID-19. The sample metadata nearly always contained a de-identified subject ID, COVID-19 status, age in years and sex. Where HLA class I and class II types were available, the types were taken from metadata supplied by the sample provider, not from assay-based typing. The repertoires were released in a freely available public database intended as a resource for research on the immune response to SARS-CoV-2. The samples were drawn from two sources: the first 160 participants of the ongoing ImmuneRACE study, and 1,200 or so subjects contributed by 6 global collaborators. General conclusions and limits of the study: The quantity of clinical and demographic metadata differed by source and by participant and was supplied without curation.

TCRbeta CDR3 regions were amplified from genomic DNA by means of the immunoSEQ Assay, a bias-controlled multiplex PCR. The study's own analysis went as follows. The number of nucleated cells in each sample was estimated by amplification of reference gene primers within the assay. To quantify the absolute abundance of each unique TCRbeta CDR3 rearrangement, sequence reads were collapsed and filtered. For each sample, productive Simpson clonality was calculated as the square root of Simpson's diversity index over productive rearrangements. TCRdb holds this immuneACCESS table with in-frame rearrangements only. Some clones are missing; in checked studies, unresolved V genes explain under half, and the rest has no known cause. The DNA was the basis for D and trimming; V, J and clone size are from that table. For this sample there are around 120,000 clones; about 80% appear just once. Jointly, the top ten make up less than 7.5% of the sample.

The sequence was obtained from an older man with acute or convalescent COVID-19. The sequence joins TRBV28 to TRBJ1-1; tentative D gene TRBD1, with 6 bases matching. The sequenced sample consisted of peripheral blood. Read as DNA, the sequence is TGTGCCAGCAGTGGGTTTGGCAGGGGGAACACTGAAGCTTTCTTT. It encodes CASSGFGRGNTEAFF.